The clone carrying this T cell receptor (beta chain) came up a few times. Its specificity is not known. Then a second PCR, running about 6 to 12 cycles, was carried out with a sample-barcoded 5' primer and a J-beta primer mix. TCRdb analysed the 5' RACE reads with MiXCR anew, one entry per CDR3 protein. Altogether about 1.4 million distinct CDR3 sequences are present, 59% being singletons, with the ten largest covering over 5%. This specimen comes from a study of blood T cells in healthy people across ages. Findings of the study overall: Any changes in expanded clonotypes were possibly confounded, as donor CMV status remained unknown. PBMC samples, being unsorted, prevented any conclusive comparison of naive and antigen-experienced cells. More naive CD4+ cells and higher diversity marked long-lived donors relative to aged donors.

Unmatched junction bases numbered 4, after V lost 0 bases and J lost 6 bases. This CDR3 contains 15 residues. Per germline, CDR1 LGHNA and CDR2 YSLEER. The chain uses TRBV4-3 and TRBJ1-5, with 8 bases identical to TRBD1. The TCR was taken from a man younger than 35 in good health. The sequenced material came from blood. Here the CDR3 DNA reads TGCGCCAGCAGCCAAGAGACAGGGGCTAGTCAGCCCCAGCATTTT. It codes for CASSQETGASQPQHF.